This TCR beta chain was sequenced for a study of memory CD4+ T cells and cytomegalovirus serostatus. The sort gate was single viable CD3+CD4+CD8-CD45RO+ cells for memory CD4+ T cells. Points on this clone: No antigen is known for it.

Per the authors' pipeline: After removing out-of-frame reads, around 2,000,000 distinct TCRbeta sequences remained. Assay used: immunoSEQ multiplex PCR; TCRdb lists only in-frame clones, some missing. V and J calls and clone size are as listed in that table; D and trimming were resolved from the DNA. This repertoire shows 50,000 to 70,000 clones, approximately 80% found once; its top ten account for approximately 0.82%. Germline lookup yields CDR1 MGHRA and CDR2 YSYEKL. J gave up 2 bases and V 4 bases, and 7 bases lay outside the gene matches. This CDR3 is built from 15 residues. Points from the study as a whole: About 40% of the roughly 160 known CMV-associated TCRbeta sequences appeared in CD4+ memory. Repertoires predicted CMV serostatus with median bootstrapped AUC of about 0.94.

This receptor was obtained from an adult in good health and CMV-seronegative. Material for sequencing was memory CD4+ T cells from blood. This chain uses TRBV4-1 with TRBJ2-7; 8 bases match TRBD1. The DNA for the CDR3 is TGCGCCAGCAGCCTCCAACAGGGGGGAGCCTACGAGCAGTACTTC. Its protein product is CASSLQQGGAYEQYF.